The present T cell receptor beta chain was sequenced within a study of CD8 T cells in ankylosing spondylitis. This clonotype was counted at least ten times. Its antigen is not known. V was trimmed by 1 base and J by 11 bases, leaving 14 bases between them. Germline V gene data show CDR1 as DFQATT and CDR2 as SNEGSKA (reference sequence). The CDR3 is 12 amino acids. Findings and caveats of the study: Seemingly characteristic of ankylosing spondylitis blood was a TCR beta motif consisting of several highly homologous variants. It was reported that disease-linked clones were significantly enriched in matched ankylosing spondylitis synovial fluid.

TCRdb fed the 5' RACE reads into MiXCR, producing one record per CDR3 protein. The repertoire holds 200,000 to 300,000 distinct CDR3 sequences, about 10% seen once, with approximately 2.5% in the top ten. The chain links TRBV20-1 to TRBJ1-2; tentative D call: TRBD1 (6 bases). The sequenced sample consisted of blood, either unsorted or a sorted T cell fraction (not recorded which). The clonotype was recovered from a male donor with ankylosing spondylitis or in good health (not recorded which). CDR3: CSARAGGQGYTF. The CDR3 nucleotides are TGCAGTGCTAGAGCGGGGGGGCAGGGTTACACCTTC.